These T cell receptor beta chains were read from a single sample in a study of regulatory T cells in long-lasting Graves disease. One entry per CDR3 protein results from TCRdb running MiXCR on the multiplex PCR reads. The sample yields more than 300,000 distinct CDR3 sequences, 12% seen once. The sample was also reused in another study, on T cells in Graves' hyperthyroidism and ophthalmopathy.

Here the sequenced sample was peripheral blood mononuclear cells (PBMCs), taken at new diagnosis, from a patient treated with antithyroid drugs. These receptors all stem from a woman under 30 with Graves disease. CDR3s include the opening cysteine and the closing phenylalanine or tryptophan.

cdr3_length j_call v_call cdr3_aa
15 TRBJ2-5 TRBV19 CASSTLEDHQETQYF
11 TRBJ1-2 TRBV12-3/TRBV12-4 CASSFNFPVTF
12 TRBJ2-1 TRBV24-1 CATSAGGNEQFF
14 TRBJ2-5 TRBV20-1 CSARGPPEGETQYF
15 TRBJ2-3 TRBV18 CASSRSGWGTDTQYF
14 TRBJ2-2 TRBV6-1 CASSEVLDTGELFF
14 TRBJ1-3 TRBV20-1 CSARDPVSGNTIYF
15 TRBJ2-1 TRBV19 CASSLLATLGNEQFF
18 TRBJ2-1 TRBV18 CASSPNYRGLFSYNEQFF
15 TRBJ2-1 TRBV7-9 CASRGTTGAAVEQFF
18 TRBJ2-1 TRBV6-9 CASSYTVTFDSSYNEQFF
15 TRBJ1-5 TRBV19 CASSNRVLGNQPQHF
16 TRBJ2-1 TRBV5-1 CASSSQTRDSYNEQFF
16 TRBJ1-1 TRBV13 CASSPGFATPNTEAFF
13 TRBJ1-5 TRBV6-1 CASGQGSNQPQHF
12 TRBJ2-2 TRBV3-1 CASSRDTGELFF
9 TRBJ1-1 TRBV2 CASSDEAFF
17 TRBJ2-6 TRBV5-6 CASSFGPPRTGANVLTF
13 TRBJ2-3 TRBV5-1 CASSLLGADTQYF
13 TRBJ1-2 TRBV18 CASSPLPLGGYTF
15 TRBJ2-2 TRBV6-1 CASSPGAYGTGELFF
14 TRBJ2-7 TRBV6-1 CASSFIRGAYEQYF
15 TRBJ1-6 TRBV2 CASSGAGLANSPLHF
13 TRBJ1-1 TRBV20-1 CSAPGPWGTEAFF
15 TRBJ1-4 TRBV2 CASSASSRVGEKLFF
19 TRBJ2-1 TRBV18 CASSPLGGRGTSSYNEQFF
13 TRBJ2-7 TRBV20-1 CSGAQEVRYEQYF
16 TRBJ1-6 TRBV6-1 CASSPLGGPIDSPLHF
15 TRBJ2-3 TRBV5-1 CASSLGQGAADTQYF
13 TRBJ2-3 TRBV12-5 CASGLDNTDTQYF
12 TRBJ1-2 TRBV12-3/TRBV12-4 CASSQGEDGYTF
15 TRBJ2-7 TRBV7-9 CASSPGTSSSYEQYF
15 TRBJ2-6 TRBV10-3 CAISDGYSGANVLTF
13 TRBJ2-5 TRBV29-1 CSVGHRLQETQYF
17 TRBJ2-1 TRBV6-1 CASSRRPTGNHYGEQFF
14 TRBJ1-1 TRBV18 CASSPTGTDTEAFF
17 TRBJ2-1 TRBV2 CASKRGVLRSSYNEQFF
17 TRBJ2-2 TRBV11-2 CASSLIVMTGKTGELFF
17 TRBJ1-1 TRBV4-3 CASSQGQVMGMNTEAFF
14 TRBJ2-1 TRBV7-3 CASSQGTRGREQFF
11 TRBJ2-1 TRBV30 CAWRAYNEQFF
12 TRBJ2-7 TRBV5-1 CASSSLGSEQYF
17 TRBJ2-1 TRBV5-6 CASSLGGVTRYGNEQFF
15 TRBJ1-2 TRBV4-1 CASSQLPGQDYGYTF
18 TRBJ2-2 TRBV12-3/TRBV12-4 CASSSRRVLALNTGELFF
15 TRBJ2-3 TRBV11-2 CASNLQKGIGDTQYF
13 TRBJ2-3 TRBV12-3/TRBV12-4 CASSWTTTDTQYF
16 TRBJ1-1 TRBV5-5 CASSSRQGGRDTEAFF
15 TRBJ2-7 TRBV7-8 CASSLIKVGVSEQYF
13 TRBJ1-1 TRBV6-1 CAIGQGMNTEAFF